A single sample is the source of the 32 T cell receptor beta chains below, sequenced in a study of blood T cell repertoires in COVID-19. Clones were sequenced by immunoSEQ multiplex PCR, and TCRdb holds only the in-frame ones, with some missing. The sample has some 240,000 clones; over 70% are singletons. The sequenced sample was peripheral blood. All receptors derive from a woman in her seventies with COVID-19, enrolled during active disease.

This chain connects TRBV11-3 to TRBJ1-3; TRBD1 matches at 8 bases. The CDR3 extends over 17 amino acids. The germline CDR1 and CDR2 sequences are SGHNT and YENEEA. The junction had 8 bases not matched to a gene; V was cut back by 4 bases and J by 0 bases. The CDR3 DNA reads TGTGCCAGCAGCTCCCGGACAGGGCCATACTCTGGAAACACCATATATTTT. Amino acids: CASSSRTGPYSGNTIYF.

V gene TRBV9 combines with J gene TRBJ2-7, with 11 bases matching TRBD2. The V gene end was trimmed by 5 bases and the J gene end by 2 bases; junction bases not matched to a gene: 6. Germline-derived CDR1 and CDR2 are SGDLS and YYNGEE. There are 15 residues in the CDR3. CDR3 protein: CASSPTSGSPYEQYF. The CDR3 coding sequence is TGTGCCAGCAGTCCTACTAGCGGGAGTCCCTACGAGCAGTACTTC.

The chain employs TRBV19 and TRBJ2-1; D uncertain. The ends were cut back, 7 bases at V and 0 bases at J, with 7 bases in the middle. Germline CDR1 reads LNHDA; CDR2 reads SQIVND (reference sequence). CDR3 length equals 13 residues. CDR3 nucleotides: TGTGCCAGTATGCAGCGCTCCTACAATGAGCAGTTCTTC. As protein: CASMQRSYNEQFF. The entire variable domain, with the rest obtained from reference TRBV19 and TRBJ2-1, is as follows: DGGITQSPKYLFRKEGQNVTLSCEQNLNHDAMYWYRQDPGQGLRLIYYSQIVNDFQKGDIAEGYSVSREKKESFPLTVTSAQKNPTAFYLCASMQRSYNEQFFGPGTRLTVL.

J is TRBJ1-5 and V is TRBV5-4; 8 positions match TRBD1. The CDR3 spans 16 residues. The ends lost 4 bases at V and 1 base at J; junction bases unmatched: 7. Germline CDR1 reads SGHNT; CDR2 reads YYREEE (reference sequence). CDR3 DNA: TGTGCCAGCAGCCCCGGACAGGGTGGGAGCAATCAGCCCCAGCATTTT. It translates to CASSPGQGGSNQPQHF.

This clone was recorded a few times. V gene TRBV19 combines with J gene TRBJ2-2, with 7 bases that match TRBD2. V was clipped by 7 bases and J by 5 bases; unmatched bases: 7. Germline V gives CDR1 LNHDA, CDR2 SQIVND (reference sequence). The CDR3 has 14 residues. DNA for the CDR3: TGTGCCAGTACTCAGGGAGCGGGGACCGGGGAGCTGTTTTTT. Protein product: CASTQGAGTGELFF.

This chain uses TRBV2 with TRBJ1-3; D is possibly TRBD1 (5 bases). V gave up 7 bases and J gave up 1 base, with 11 bases separating them. Germline CDR1 and CDR2: SNHLY and FYNNEI. CDR3 length equals 14 residues. The CDR3 sequence: CASTNGQSGNTIYF. In DNA, the CDR3 is TGTGCCAGCACCAATGGACAATCTGGAAACACCATATATTTT. Full variable domain (missing parts from reference TRBV2 and TRBJ1-3): EPEVTQTPSHQVTQMGQEVILRCVPISNHLYFYWYRQILGQKVEFLVSFYNNEISEKSEIFDDQFSVERPDGSNFTLKIRSTKLEDSAMYFCASTNGQSGNTIYFGEGSWLTVV.

The chain uses TRBV23-1 and TRBJ2-4; perhaps TRBD1 as D (5 bases). TRBV23-1 is identified as an open reading frame with a role that is uncertain. V was cut by 0 bases and J by 8 bases, with 35 bases left in between. The CDR3 runs to 22 residues. For the CDR3, the DNA is TGCGCCAGCAGTCAATCGCCCCCTAACTTCCCAACCCAGACAGCCCACAAGGACATTCAGTACTTC. Amino acid sequence: CASSQSPPNFPTQTAHKDIQYF.

The table lists this clone with a count of one. The rearrangement links TRBV11-2 to TRBJ2-2; 10 nucleotides line up with TRBD1. Germline trimming cut 3 bases from V and 2 bases from J; bases unmatched to any gene: 3. The CDR3 covers 16 residues. Germline V lookup: CDR1 SGHAT, CDR2 FQNNGV. The CDR3 loop is CASSLTGGFNTGELFF. CDR3 DNA: TGTGCCAGCAGCTTGACAGGGGGCTTCAACACCGGGGAGCTGTTTTTT.

The chain combines TRBV5-1 with TRBJ1-5, with D hard to call. V gave up 2 bases and J gave up 0 bases, with 9 bases separating them. CDR1 and CDR2 (germline): SGHRS, YFSETQ. The CDR3 loop spans 15 amino acids. This CDR3 reads CASSLIGDSNQPQHF. The CDR3 DNA reads TGCGCCAGCAGCTTAATCGGGGATAGCAATCAGCCCCAGCATTTT.

V usage is TRBV30 and J usage is TRBJ2-7; TRBD2 agrees at 7 bases. V was clipped by 3 bases and J by 7 bases; unmatched bases: 15. Germline lookup yields CDR1 GTSNPN and CDR2 SVGIG (reference sequence). The CDR3 is made up of 15 amino acids. In nucleotides, the CDR3 is TGTGCCTGGAGGGATGGGAGGGCTCACTACGAGGAGCAGTACTTC. Amino acid sequence: CAWRDGRAHYEEQYF.

J is TRBJ2-2 and V is TRBV7-9; 8 bases agree with TRBD1. Germline lookup yields CDR1 SEHNR and CDR2 FQNEAQ (reference sequence). The CDR3 contains 15 residues. V dropped 5 bases and J dropped 2; count of bases not matched to a gene: 4. This CDR3 reads CASSAGQGNTGELFF. The CDR3, as DNA: TGTGCCAGCAGCGCAGGACAGGGAAACACCGGGGAGCTGTTTTTT.

The J gene is TRBJ1-5, the V gene TRBV14, with D perhaps matching TRBD1 (5 bases). Trimming stripped 2 bases from V and 6 bases from J, with 8 bases between. CDR3 length equals 13 residues. The germline V gene encodes CDR1 SGHDN and CDR2 FVKESK. The CDR3 spells CASSQQGSQPQHF. DNA of the CDR3: TGTGCCAGCAGCCAACAGGGTAGTCAGCCCCAGCATTTT.

The rearrangement links TRBV4-3 to TRBJ2-1; 8 nucleotides match TRBD2. The germline gives CDR1 LGHNA, CDR2 YSLEER. This CDR3 is built from 14 residues. V dropped 3 bases and J dropped 8; count of bases not matched to a gene: 6. CDR3 sequence: CASSQDGLAHEQFF. CDR3 DNA: TGCGCCAGCAGCCAGGATGGACTAGCCCATGAGCAGTTCTTC.

This clone was recorded only once. V is TRBV29-1 and J is TRBJ2-5, with D tentatively TRBD1 (6 bases). The CDR3 contains 14 residues. V was cut by 4 bases and J by 5 bases, with 17 bases left in between. CDR1 is SQVTM, CDR2 ANQGSEA, per germline. The CDR3 nucleotides are TGCAGCGTTGGGGTTGGGAACAGGGAGGAGACCCAGTACTTC. Its protein product is CSVGVGNREETQYF.

The rearrangement links TRBV5-1 to TRBJ2-2, with a tentative D call TRBD1 (6 bases). The V gene lost 1 base and the J gene lost 3 bases, with 10 bases spanning the gap. The CDR3 runs to 15 residues. CDR1 is SGHRS and CDR2 is YFSETQ in the germline V gene. Here the CDR3 reads CASSLSSGDTGELFF. CDR3 in DNA: TGCGCCAGCAGCTTGAGCTCAGGGGACACCGGGGAGCTGTTTTTT.

The chain is built from TRBV28 and TRBJ2-3; D gene ambiguous. Germline CDR1 MDHEN, CDR2 SYDVKM. V lost 5 bases and J 6 bases, leaving 9 bases between the germline ends. CDR3 length equals 12 residues. CDR3 DNA sequence: TGTGCCAGCAGTCCTTTCGGGGATACGCAGTATTTT. It translates to CASSPFGDTQYF.

The V and J genes are TRBV5-1 and TRBJ1-1; 10 bases line up with TRBD1. The CDR3 length is 17 residues. Germline V gene data show CDR1 as SGHRS and CDR2 as YFSETQ. After removal of 4 bases from V and 5 bases from J, the junction contained 14 bases not matched to a gene. The CDR3 loop is CASSGGTAWGQGTEAFF. CDR3 sequence (DNA): TGCGCCAGCAGCGGAGGGACTGCCTGGGGACAGGGGACTGAAGCTTTCTTT. The complete variable domain, with remaining parts taken from reference TRBV5-1 and TRBJ1-1, reads KAGVTQTPRYLIKTRGQQVTLSCSPISGHRSVSWYQQTPGQGLQFLFEYFSETQRNKGNFPGRFSGRQFSNSRSEMNVSTLELGDSALYLCASSGGTAWGQGTEAFFGQGTRLTVV.

V is TRBV4-1 and J is TRBJ2-7, with D hard to call. Germline V gene data show CDR1 as MGHRA and CDR2 as YSYEKL. This CDR3 is built from 17 residues. The V gene lost 0 bases and the J gene lost 1 base, with 16 bases spanning the gap. Written as DNA, the CDR3 is TGCGCCAGCAGCCAAGACCCGACCCCAGGCTCTTCCTACGAGCAGTACTTC. It yields the protein CASSQDPTPGSSYEQYF.

The rearrangement uses TRBV7-3 and TRBJ2-2, with a possible D match to TRBD2 (5 bases). Germline V gene lookup returns CDR1 SGHTA and CDR2 FQGTGA. The CDR3 runs to 15 residues. Trimming cost V 1 base and J 5 bases, with 11 bases left between them. The CDR3 sequence: CASSLRGMETGELFF. CDR3 bases: TGTGCCAGCAGCTTAAGAGGGATGGAGACCGGGGAGCTGTTTTTT. Together with reference TRBV7-3 and TRBJ2-2, the CDR3 gives the full variable domain: GAGVSQTPSNKVTEKGKYVELRCDPISGHTALYWYRQSLGQGPEFLIYFQGTGAADDSGLPNDRFFAVRPEGSVSTLKIQRTERGDSAVYLCASSLRGMETGELFFGEGSRLTVL.

The chain recombines TRBV9 with TRBJ2-5, with D unresolved. The germline CDR1 and CDR2 sequences are SGDLS and YYNGEE. CDR3 length equals 14 residues. Deletions cut 0 bases from V and 5 bases from J, with 11 bases between. CDR3 sequence (DNA): TGTGCCAGCAGCGTAGTCAGTGACGGGGAGACCCAGTACTTC. This translates into CASSVVSDGETQYF. Combining the CDR3 with reference TRBV9 and TRBJ2-5 gives the whole variable domain DSGVTQTPKHLITATGQRVTLRCSPRSGDLSVYWYQQSLDQGLQFLIQYYNGEERAKGNILERFSAQQFPDLHSELNLSSLELGDSALYFCASSVVSDGETQYFGPGTRLLVL.

The gene calls are TRBV9 and TRBJ1-1; no firm D call. Germline CDR1 and CDR2: SGDLS and YYNGEE. The CDR3 has 13 amino acids. Trimming pared 4 bases from V and 4 bases from J, leaving 11 bases between. CDR3 sequence: CASSTYYGTEAFF. The CDR3 DNA reads as TGTGCCAGCAGCACGTACTATGGCACTGAAGCTTTCTTT.

The V call is TRBV5-1, the J call TRBJ2-5, with D unclear. Germline V lookup: CDR1 SGHRS, CDR2 YFSETQ. Deletions cut 4 bases from V and 3 bases from J, with 7 bases between. The CDR3 covers 12 residues. The CDR3 DNA reads TGCGCCAGCAGCGAGGTCAAAGAGACCCAGTACTTC. It encodes CASSEVKETQYF.

This sequence joins TRBV28 and TRBJ1-3; perhaps TRBD1 as D (5 bases). Germline loops: CDR1 MDHEN, CDR2 SYDVKM. Trimming removed 5 bases from V and 0 bases from J, with 14 bases in between. CDR3 length equals 16 residues. CDR3 DNA: TGTGCCAGCAGTCAAACGGGACTGATCTCTGGAAACACCATATATTTT. Translation gives CASSQTGLISGNTIYF.

J is TRBJ1-2 and V is TRBV11-2; D is perhaps TRBD1 (5 bases). The V and J ends lost 3 bases and 3 bases respectively, with 11 bases between them. This CDR3 comprises 14 residues. Germline-derived CDR1 and CDR2 are SGHAT and FQNNGV. The CDR3 bases are TGTGCCAGCAGCTTCTCAGGGATGGACTATGGCTACACCTTC. Its protein is CASSFSGMDYGYTF.

The genes are TRBV6-6 and TRBJ1-1, with 7 positions matching TRBD1. CDR1 MNHNY and CDR2 SVGAGI come from the germline V gene (reference sequence). The CDR3 covers 12 residues. J lost 7 bases, V lost 6 bases, and 5 bases had no gene match. The CDR3, as DNA: TGTGCCAGCAGGCGCCGGGACAGTGAAGCTTTCTTT. Protein sequence: CASRRRDSEAFF.

The J gene is TRBJ2-7, the V gene TRBV20-1; D might be TRBD2 (5 bases). V lost 6 bases, J lost 5 bases, and 11 bases lay in between. Germline V CDR1 and CDR2: DFQATT, SNEGSKA (reference sequence). This CDR3 spans 11 amino acids. The CDR3 DNA reads as TGCAGTGCCGCGACGGGGAACGAGCAGTACTTC. It encodes CSAATGNEQYF.

The chain links TRBV6-6 to TRBJ1-4; D remains unclear. Trimming cost V 5 bases and J 8 bases, with 12 bases left between them. CDR3 length equals 13 residues. Germline CDR1 is MNHNY and CDR2 is SVGAGI (reference sequence). CDR3 coding DNA: TGTGCCAGCAGTCCCGTCGGGAAGGAAAAACTGTTTTTT. Translation: CASSPVGKEKLFF.

CDR3 region: CASSRRDREISPLHF. CDR3 nucleotides: TGTGCCAGTAGTCGCCGGGACAGGGAGATTTCACCCCTCCACTTT. V and J are TRBV19 and TRBJ1-6; TRBD1 matches at 9 bases. V lost 5 bases, J lost 9 bases, and 8 bases stayed unmatched. Germline V CDR1 and CDR2: LNHDA, SQIVND (reference sequence). This CDR3 comprises 15 residues.

The chain recombines TRBV28 with TRBJ1-1; TRBD1 might be the D (6 bases). In germline, CDR1 is MDHEN, CDR2 SYDVKM. V was clipped by 6 bases and J by 2 bases, with 31 bases between them. The CDR3 consists of 20 residues. CDR3 loop: CASRLQPYRVREMGNTEAFF. DNA of the CDR3: TGTGCCAGCAGACTCCAACCTTACAGGGTCAGGGAAATGGGTAACACTGAAGCTTTCTTT. Full variable domain (remainder filled in from reference TRBV28 and TRBJ1-1): DVKVTQSSRYLVKRTGEKVFLECVQDMDHENMFWYRQDPGLGLRLIYFSYDVKMKEKGDIPEGYSVSREKKERFSLILESASTNQTSMYLCASRLQPYRVREMGNTEAFFGQGTRLTVV.

V usage is TRBV24-1 and J usage is TRBJ2-7; D is unclear. CDR3 length equals 13 residues. V was pared by 3 bases and J by 0 bases, with 5 bases between. In germline, CDR1 is KGHDR, CDR2 SFDVKD. The CDR3 bases are TGTGCCACCAGTGATCCTCCCTCCTACGAGCAGTACTTC. The encoded protein is CATSDPPSYEQYF.

The V call is TRBV14, the J call TRBJ2-1; TRBD2 might be the D (6 bases). Trimming stripped 2 bases from V and 14 bases from J, with 10 bases between. CDR3 length: 11 amino acids. Germline V lookup: CDR1 SGHDN, CDR2 FVKESK. CDR3 protein: CASSQLASKFF. The CDR3 DNA reads TGTGCCAGCAGCCAACTAGCGAGTAAGTTCTTC. Using reference TRBV14 and TRBJ2-1 for the parts outside the CDR3, the full variable domain is EAGVTQFPSHSVIEKGQTVTLRCDPISGHDNLYWYRRVMGKEIKFLLHFVKESKQDESGMPNNRFLAERTGGTYSTLKVQPAELEDSGVYFCASSQLASKFFGPGTRLTVL.

This clone was found a few times. The chain recombines TRBV13 with TRBJ2-2; D is possibly TRBD2 (6 bases). Per germline, CDR1 PRHDT and CDR2 FYEKMQ (reference sequence). This CDR3 contains 12 residues. Trimming shortened V by 6 bases and J by 5 bases, and 7 bases separated the two germline ends. The chain's CDR3 is CASRGGTGELFF. Here the CDR3 DNA reads TGTGCCAGCAGGGGAGGTACCGGGGAGCTGTTTTTT.